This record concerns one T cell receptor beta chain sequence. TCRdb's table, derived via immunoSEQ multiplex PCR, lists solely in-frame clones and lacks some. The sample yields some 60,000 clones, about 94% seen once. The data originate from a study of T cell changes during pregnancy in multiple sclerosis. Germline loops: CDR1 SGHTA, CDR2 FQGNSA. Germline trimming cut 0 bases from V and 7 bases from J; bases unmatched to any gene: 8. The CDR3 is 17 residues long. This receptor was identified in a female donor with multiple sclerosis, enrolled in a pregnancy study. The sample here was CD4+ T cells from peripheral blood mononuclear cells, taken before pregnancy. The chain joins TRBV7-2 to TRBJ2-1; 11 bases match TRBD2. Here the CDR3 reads CASSLAGLAGGGNEQFF. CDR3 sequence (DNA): TGTGCCAGCAGCTTAGCGGGTCTAGCGGGAGGCGGGAATGAGCAGTTCTTC.